The rows below give T cell receptor beta chains drawn from one sample of a study of OX40 agonist ivuxolimab in advanced cancers. Clones were sequenced by immunoSEQ multiplex PCR, and TCRdb holds only the in-frame ones, with some missing. The sample shows about 63,000 clones, 75% to 90% of them seen only once. Specimen: CD4+ or CD8+ T cells sorted from blood, collected in a trial of the OX40 agonist ivuxolimab. Receptor source: an adult with an advanced solid tumor such as melanoma, head and neck, liver or kidney cancer. CDR3s include the opening cysteine and the closing phenylalanine or tryptophan. D genes are given only for firm matches. The listing skips clone size in some rows; elsewhere it reads once, few, many or a size class.

clone_size,v_call,d_call,j_call,cdr3_nt,cdr3_aa
.,TRBV7-2,.,TRBJ2-7,TGTGCCAGCAGCTTTCGCGCCAGGCAAGGACTCGCGCAGTACTTC,CASSFRARQGLAQYF
.,TRBV5-1,.,TRBJ2-2,TGCGCCAGCAGCCGAGGACAGAACACCGGGGAGCTGTTTTTT,CASSRGQNTGELFF
few,TRBV11-2,TRBD1,TRBJ1-2,TGTGCCAGCAGCTTAGATGGGGGGACAGGGCCATATGGCTACACCTTC,CASSLDGGTGPYGYTF
.,TRBV5-1,.,TRBJ2-5,TGCGCCAGCAGAGGTGAAGAGACCCAGTACTTC,CASRGEETQYF
.,TRBV10-2,TRBD1,TRBJ2-5,TGCGCCAGCACCGCGGACAGGGGAAGGGAGGAGACCCAGTACTTC,CASTADRGREETQYF
.,TRBV19,.,TRBJ2-4,TGTGCCAGTAGTAACGGGGATGTCAAAAACATTCAGTACTTC,CASSNGDVKNIQYF
.,TRBV5-1,TRBD1,TRBJ1-2,TGCGCCAGCAGCAGGACAGGACAACTTCTGGACTATGGCTACACCTTC,CASSRTGQLLDYGYTF
.,TRBV9,TRBD1,TRBJ2-7,TGTGCCAGCAGCGTAGCTGGACAGGGGGCAAAGCAGTACTTC,CASSVAGQGAKQYF
.,TRBV9,TRBD1,TRBJ1-2,TGTGCCAGCAGTCGTAGGGGGACAGGGTATGGCTACACCTTC,CASSRRGTGYGYTF
.,TRBV18,.,TRBJ2-2,TGTGCCAGCTCACCGATGGAGGGGGACACCGGGGAGCTGTTTTTT,CASSPMEGDTGELFF
.,TRBV6-6,TRBD1,TRBJ1-4,TGTGCCAGCAGGACAGGGTTATCAAAACTGTTTTTT,CASRTGLSKLFF
.,TRBV12-2,.,TRBJ1-5,TGTGCAAGTCGCTTAGAACTGTTGAGGAGCAAAAATCAGCCCCAGCATTTT,CASRLELLRSKNQPQHF
once,TRBV5-1,.,TRBJ2-3,TGCGCCAGCAGCTTGGAGCAGCCCACAGATACGCAGTATTTT,CASSLEQPTDTQYF
.,TRBV28,.,TRBJ1-4,TGTGCCAGCAGTTTAGGGGCCTTCCCTTCAACTAATGAAAAACTGTTTTTT,CASSLGAFPSTNEKLFF
.,TRBV28,.,TRBJ2-3,TGTGCCAGCAGTTTCTCGGACCGGCCGGATACGCAGTATTTT,CASSFSDRPDTQYF
few,TRBV5-5,.,TRBJ1-6,TGTGCCAGCAGCTTGGCGGGCAGAAGGACGATTAATTCACCCCTCCACTTT,CASSLAGRRTINSPLHF
.,TRBV2,.,TRBJ2-1,TGTGCCAGCAGTGATCAAGCCCACGGATACAATGAGCAGTTCTTC,CASSDQAHGYNEQFF
.,TRBV28,TRBD1,TRBJ1-2,TGTGCCAGCAGGCTATACAGGGGTTCCTATGGCTACACCTTC,CASRLYRGSYGYTF
.,TRBV5-1,.,TRBJ1-6,TGCGCCAGCAGCTTTCAGGGGCCAGATTCACCCCTCCACTTT,CASSFQGPDSPLHF
.,TRBV6-5,.,TRBJ2-1,TGTGCCAGCAGTTACGGGAGCGGCTCCTACAATGAGCAGTTCTTC,CASSYGSGSYNEQFF
.,TRBV20-1,TRBD1,TRBJ1-2,TGCAGGACGGACAGGGGATATGGCTACACCTTC,CRTDRGYGYTF
.,TRBV19,.,TRBJ1-1,TGTGCCAGTACGGAAAGAAGGAACACTGAAGCTTTCTTT,CASTERRNTEAFF
.,TRBV5-1,.,TRBJ2-4,TGCGCCAGCAGCTTGTTTCCTGGGCTATTTCAGTACTTC,CASSLFPGLFQYF
.,TRBV6-5,.,TRBJ1-6,TGTGCCAGCAGTCCCCGAGGGTTTTATAATTCACCCCTCCACTTT,CASSPRGFYNSPLHF
.,TRBV28,TRBD1,TRBJ2-7,TGTGCCAGCCTGGGACCGGGACAGTCCTACGAGCAGTACTTC,CASLGPGQSYEQYF
few,TRBV28,TRBD1,TRBJ1-6,TGTGCCAGCAGTTTATCAGGGGGCGGTTATTCACCCCTCCACTTT,CASSLSGGGYSPLHF
few,TRBV6-5,.,TRBJ2-2,TGTGCCAGCAGCCCTGACGGCGGGAAGCTGTTTTTT,CASSPDGGKLFF
.,TRBV29-1,.,TRBJ2-2,TGCAGCGCTCGACAGGCGAACACCGGGGAGCTGTTTTTT,CSARQANTGELFF
once,TRBV10-3,TRBD1,TRBJ1-1,TGTGCCATCAGTGTGTCGGACAGGGAGGGTGAAGCTTTCTTT,CAISVSDREGEAFF
.,TRBV4-1,.,TRBJ1-3,TGCGCCAGCAGCCTGGGGCCAGGAAACACCATATATTTT,CASSLGPGNTIYF
few,TRBV27,.,TRBJ2-2,TGTGCCAGCTTGGGTTTAAACACCGGGGAGCTGTTTTTT,CASLGLNTGELFF
.,TRBV5-1,.,TRBJ2-3,TGCGCCAGCAGCCTGACAGCTAGCACAGATACGCAGTATTTT,CASSLTASTDTQYF
.,TRBV19,.,TRBJ1-1,TGTGCCAGTAGTATAGTACTAACCGGCGAAGCTTTCTTT,CASSIVLTGEAFF
.,TRBV12-5,.,TRBJ2-2,TGTGCTAGTGGTTTTCGCACCGGGGAGCTGTTTTTT,CASGFRTGELFF
.,TRBV6-5,.,TRBJ1-1,TGTGCCAGCAGTTACTCCGGGTTGGGAGGCACTGAAGCTTTCTTT,CASSYSGLGGTEAFF
.,TRBV7-9,.,TRBJ1-1,TGTGCCAGCAGCTTAGCACTAGGGGGAACTGAAGCTTTCTTT,CASSLALGGTEAFF
.,TRBV4-1,.,TRBJ2-1,TGCGCCAGCAGCCAAGATCCAACAGGGTACAATGAGCAGTTCTTC,CASSQDPTGYNEQFF
.,TRBV5-6,TRBD2,TRBJ2-1,TGTGCCAGCAGCCCCGGACTAGCGGACAATGAGCAGTTCTTC,CASSPGLADNEQFF
once,TRBV5-1,TRBD1,TRBJ2-3,TGCGCCAGCAGCGCCGGGACAGGGCCCACAGATACGCAGTATTTT,CASSAGTGPTDTQYF
.,TRBV4-1,.,TRBJ1-5,TGCGCCAGCAGCCGGGATAGCAATCAGCCCCAGCATTTT,CASSRDSNQPQHF
.,TRBV20-1,.,TRBJ2-7,TGCAGTGCTGGCAAGGCCTACGAGCAGTACTTC,CSAGKAYEQYF
once,TRBV4-1,TRBD1,TRBJ2-7,TGCGCCAGCAGCCAAGGGACAGGGGGGACCTACGAGCAGTACTTC,CASSQGTGGTYEQYF
.,TRBV5-1,TRBD1,TRBJ2-3,TGCGCCAGCAGCTTGGGGCAGGGGGCAGATACGCAGTATTTT,CASSLGQGADTQYF
.,TRBV6-5,.,TRBJ2-1,TGTGCCAGCAGGCGGGTTAGCTCCTACAATGAGCAGTTCTTC,CASRRVSSYNEQFF
.,TRBV4-1,.,TRBJ2-1,TGCGCCAGCAGTCCCCCGGGTTTAAGCTCCTACAATGAGCAGTTCTTC,CASSPPGLSSYNEQFF
.,TRBV5-1,TRBD1,TRBJ2-6,TGCGCCAGCAGCCCGGGGACAGCTGGGGCCAACGTCCTGACTTTC,CASSPGTAGANVLTF
once,TRBV5-1,.,TRBJ2-3,TGCGCCAGCCGGAGGGCCACAGATACGCAGTATTTT,CASRRATDTQYF
.,TRBV7-9,TRBD1,TRBJ1-5,TGTGCCAGCAGCTCCGCTGACAGGGAGAGACAGCCCCAGCATTTT,CASSSADRERQPQHF
.,TRBV10-3,.,TRBJ2-3,TGTGCCATCCGGGTAGCTACCTATACGCAGTATTTT,CAIRVATYTQYF
.,TRBV28,.,TRBJ2-7,TGTGCCAGCAGTTTAGGTAGACCCTACGAGCAGTACTTC,CASSLGRPYEQYF
.,TRBV5-1,TRBD1,TRBJ2-3,TGCGCCAGCAGCTTTGGGACAGGGGGCCGAGATACGCAGTATTTT,CASSFGTGGRDTQYF
.,TRBV2,.,TRBJ2-3,TGTGCCAGCAGGATTACAGATACGCAGTATTTT,CASRITDTQYF
.,TRBV5-1,.,TRBJ1-6,TGCGCCAGCAGCGCGGGGGACGGGACCGGATCACCCCTCCACTTT,CASSAGDGTGSPLHF
.,TRBV7-6,.,TRBJ1-1,TGTGCCAGCAGCCCAGGGTGGGGAAGAACTGAAGCTTTCTTT,CASSPGWGRTEAFF
few,TRBV19,.,TRBJ1-1,TGTGCCAGTAGTATAGGTCCCTTGAGGGGCCCTCGTTCGAAGAACACTGAAGCTTTCTTT,CASSIGPLRGPRSKNTEAFF
.,TRBV7-3,.,TRBJ1-1,TGTGCCAGCAGCTACTCCCCTGGGAGCACTGAAGCTTTCTTT,CASSYSPGSTEAFF
.,TRBV9,TRBD2,TRBJ2-5,TGTGCCAGCAGCGTAGCCCCACTAGCGGGGACCCAAGAGACCCAGTACTTC,CASSVAPLAGTQETQYF
.,TRBV7-9,TRBD1,TRBJ1-4,TGTGCCAGCAGCTTAGGTACAGGGGCTAATGAAAAACTGTTTTTT,CASSLGTGANEKLFF